The rows below give T cell receptor beta chains drawn from one sample of a study of cytotoxic CD8 clonotypes in ibrutinib-treated CLL. Some clones are missing from TCRdb's copy, which holds only in-frame ones; the method was immunoSEQ multiplex PCR. Seen here are 200,000 to 250,000 clones, 60% to 80% observed once, and the top ten hold 5.9%. Sequencing was performed on PBMCs, taken after 12 months of ibrutinib treatment. The receptors shown here come from a human donor with chronic lymphocytic leukemia. CDR3s include the opening cysteine and the closing phenylalanine or tryptophan. Each record gives: CDR3 DNA, CDR3 protein, J gene, D gene, V gene, clone size. D genes are given only for firm matches. Size values are once, few and many counts, or a class for expanded clones, and some rows have none.

TGCGCCAGCAGCTTTGCAGGGGTCGTCTATGGCTACACCTTC,CASSFAGVVYGYTF,TRBJ1-2,.,TRBV5-1,once
TGTGCCTGGAAAAGCGGCCCGTTGGGAAACGAGCAGTACTTC,CAWKSGPLGNEQYF,TRBJ2-7,.,TRBV30,.
TGCAGCGTTGTGACCCTAAATGGAAACACCATATATTTT,CSVVTLNGNTIYF,TRBJ1-3,.,TRBV29-1,.
TGTGCCAGCAGTTATCCCGGGCGAGCAAAGAACGAGCAGTACTTC,CASSYPGRAKNEQYF,TRBJ2-7,.,TRBV6-5,.
TGTGCCAGCACCGGACTCATACACGAGCAGTACTTC,CASTGLIHEQYF,TRBJ2-7,.,TRBV28,.
TGTGCCAGCAAGGGGGAAGGAGCCAGGGGTGAAAAACTGTTTTTT,CASKGEGARGEKLFF,TRBJ1-4,.,TRBV2,few
TGTGCCAGCAGCGCCCACCTGGCTAGCGGGAGTGACGAGCAGTACTTC,CASSAHLASGSDEQYF,TRBJ2-7,TRBD2,TRBV9,.
TGTGCCTGGAGTCGGGGTGGCGAGCAGCCCCAGCATTTT,CAWSRGGEQPQHF,TRBJ1-5,.,TRBV30,.
TGTGCCAGCTCACCCGTTCAGGGGGGTTTCGGTGAGCAGTTCTTC,CASSPVQGGFGEQFF,TRBJ2-1,.,TRBV18,.
TGTGCCAGTAGTATTTCCGGGACAGGGCGTACCGGGGAGCTGTTTTTT,CASSISGTGRTGELFF,TRBJ2-2,TRBD1,TRBV19,.
TGCGCCAGCAGCCAAGACGCGCTACCTAGGGGTGAAGCTTTCTTT,CASSQDALPRGEAFF,TRBJ1-1,.,TRBV4-3,.
TGTGCCTGGAGTGTAACAATCATGGACGAGCAGTACTTC,CAWSVTIMDEQYF,TRBJ2-7,.,TRBV30,.
TGTGCCAGTAGCGGGACTAGCTTCCATGAGCAGTTCTTC,CASSGTSFHEQFF,TRBJ2-1,TRBD2,TRBV19,once
TGTGCCAGCAGCCCGGGGAAGCCCCGGGCCCCGGACTCCTACGAGCAGTACTTC,CASSPGKPRAPDSYEQYF,TRBJ2-7,.,TRBV11-3,.
TGTGCCAGCAGCTTGTTCACGGGGGGGCGGACAGATACGCAGTATTTT,CASSLFTGGRTDTQYF,TRBJ2-3,TRBD2,TRBV5-4,.
TGTGCCAGCAGCTCCCCCTGGTCTAGCGGGAGGAACCATGAGCAGTTCTTC,CASSSPWSSGRNHEQFF,TRBJ2-1,TRBD2,TRBV11-2,.
TGTGCCAGCGGGACATTCGCTACCTACGAGCAGTACTTC,CASGTFATYEQYF,TRBJ2-7,.,TRBV2,.
TGTGCCACCTACCGAGGGAGAAGGCTAGCTAACTACGAGCAGTACTTC,CATYRGRRLANYEQYF,TRBJ2-7,.,TRBV9,few
TGCGCCAGCAGCTTCTCAGGGAATGGGGGTGATACGCAGTATTTT,CASSFSGNGGDTQYF,TRBJ2-3,.,TRBV5-1,.
TGTGCCAGCAGCGTCCATGCGGTAGCGGGAGGGTACAATGAGCAGTTCTTC,CASSVHAVAGGYNEQFF,TRBJ2-1,TRBD2,TRBV9,.
TGTGCCAGCAGAATACCGGGACTCCTCGAGGGGGCAGATACGCAGTATTTT,CASRIPGLLEGADTQYF,TRBJ2-3,.,TRBV27,few
TGTGCCAGCTCACCGTCGACTAGCGTCTACGAGCAGTACTTC,CASSPSTSVYEQYF,TRBJ2-7,TRBD2,TRBV18,.
TGTGCCTGGGGACTAGCGGGGCCCAATACGCAGTATTTT,CAWGLAGPNTQYF,TRBJ2-3,TRBD2,TRBV30,few
TGTGCCAGCAGCCAATTAGCGGGACTAACCTACGAGCAGTACTTC,CASSQLAGLTYEQYF,TRBJ2-7,TRBD2,TRBV5-4,.
TGTGCCAGCAGCTTGACTAGCGGGAGCAGGAACAATGAGCAGTTCTTC,CASSLTSGSRNNEQFF,TRBJ2-1,TRBD2,TRBV7-2,.